The subject of this entry is one T cell receptor beta chain. The data stem from a study of blood T cell repertoires in COVID-19. Looking at the study overall: The samples span acute and convalescent COVID-19 from the United States, Italy and Spain.

V lost 0 bases to trimming and J lost 5 bases, with 13 bases between them. The V gene's germline CDR1 is LGHDT and CDR2 YNNKEL (reference sequence). The CDR3 totals 15 residues. Original analysis: For nucleated cells, counts were estimated from reference gene primer amplification. Sequenced by immunoSEQ multiplex PCR; TCRdb stores in-frame clones only, minus some. V and J calls and clone size are those listed in that table; D and trimming were worked out from the DNA. The data contain 39,000 or so clones, around 80% of them seen just once; the ten biggest clones take up 30% to 45%. The sequenced sample consisted of peripheral blood. This chain joins TRBV3-1 (or the pseudogene TRBV3-2) and TRBJ2-5, with a tentative D call TRBD1 (6 bases). This sequence was found in a man between 40 and 49 years old with active or convalescent COVID-19. CDR3: CASSQDFRGLETQYF. The CDR3 bases are TGTGCCAGCAGCCAAGATTTTAGGGGGTTGGAGACCCAGTACTTC.